The 19 T cell receptor beta chains below were found in one sample sequenced in a study of T cell clonality in common variable immunodeficiency. Here immunoSEQ multiplex PCR was the method, and the copy in TCRdb shows in-frame clones only, minus some. The sample includes tens of thousands of clones, none of them occurring once. Specimen: peripheral blood mononuclear cells. Receptors originate from a person aged 18-70 years in good health.

This clone has more than one count but fewer than ten. The missing CDR3 end, 3 residues past where the read stops, is filled in from the germline J gene. V gene TRBV10-1 combines with J gene TRBJ2-5, with a weak D call TRBD1 (5 bases). Trimming cost V 6 bases and J 5 bases, with 19 bases left between them. The CDR3 is 15 residues long. Germline loops: CDR1 WNHNN, CDR2 SYGVQD (reference sequence). The CDR3 spells CASSGSQGLGETQYF. The sequenced CDR3 bases are TGCGCCAGCAGCGGCAGCCAGGGTTTGGGGGAGACC.

This clone was detected only a few times. The read comes to an end 3 residues before the CDR3 does, leaving the germline J gene to fill in the end. The chain links TRBV19 to TRBJ1-1, with D perhaps TRBD1 (6 bases). This CDR3 is 18 amino acids long. The germline gives CDR1 LNHDA, CDR2 SQIVND (reference sequence). V was trimmed by 1 base and J by 6 bases, leaving 24 bases between them. CDR3 sequence: CASSIVGTGPKNGAEAFF. The CDR3 bases that were read are TGTGCCAGTAGTATAGTCGGAACAGGGCCGAAAAACGGCGCTGAA.

This clone was seen ten or more times. The CDR3 end is not reached by the read, which stops 3 residues before it; the germline J gene fills it in. The rearrangement uses TRBV18 and TRBJ2-1, with TRBD2 matching 8 bases. J gave up 8 bases and V 4 bases, and 7 bases lay outside the gene matches. Germline V gene data show CDR1 as KGHSH and CDR2 as LQKENI. CDR3 length: 14 residues. The CDR3 loop is CASSLGGRFDEQFF. Incomplete CDR3 DNA: TGTGCCAGCTCACTGGGCGGGAGGTTTGATGAG.

This clone has at least ten counts. The CDR3 end is not reached by the read, which stops 3 residues before it; the germline J gene fills it in. The chain has TRBV7-9 and TRBJ1-5; a possible D gene is TRBD1 (6 bases). CDR1 and CDR2 (germline): SEHNR, FQNEAQ (reference sequence). V lost 5 bases and J lost 9, with 11 bases in between. The CDR3 covers 12 residues. CDR3 bases read: TGTGCCAGCAGCCAGGGAGGGGGGCCC. As protein: CASSQGGGP. The entire CDR3 protein is CASSQGGGPQHF.

This clone came up many times. The read terminates 3 residues ahead of where the CDR3 ends, so the germline J gene completes it. The chain recombines TRBV7-9 with TRBJ2-4, with no clear D. Germline V gives CDR1 SEHNR, CDR2 FQNEAQ (reference sequence). V lost 5 bases, J lost 9 bases, and 11 bases lay in between. The CDR3 is made up of 12 amino acids. The sequenced part of the CDR3 DNA is TGTGCCAGCAGCGAGACACGGAGCATT. It yields the protein CASSETRSI. The whole CDR3 protein reads CASSETRSIQYF. Complete variable domain (other parts from reference TRBV7-9 and TRBJ2-4): DTGVSQNPRHKITKRGQNVTFRCDPISEHNRLYWYRQTLGQGPEFLTYFQNEAQLEKSRLLSDRFSAERPKGSFSTLEIQRTEQGDSAMYLCASSETRSIQYFGAGTRLSVL.

This clone was found many times. Coverage ceases 3 residues before the CDR3 finishes, and the germline J gene fills in the end. The chain joins TRBV20-1 to TRBJ2-7, with 9 bases identical to TRBD1. The CDR3 has 15 amino acids. The J segment lost 0 bases and the V segment lost 3 bases, leaving 6 bases of the junction unmatched. The germline V gene has CDR1 DFQATT and CDR2 SNEGSKA (reference sequence). The CDR3 here is CSASPGQGSSYEQYF. Incomplete CDR3 DNA: TGCAGTGCTAGCCCCGGACAGGGGAGCTCCTACGAG.

As for this clone: The read comes to an end 3 residues before the CDR3 does, leaving the germline J gene to fill in the end. The chain has TRBV23-1 and TRBJ2-3; a possible D gene is TRBD1 (6 bases). TRBV23-1 is labeled an ORF, and its function is uncertain. This CDR3 has 16 amino acids. The CDR3 reads CASSQRLSRVGQPQYF. The covered CDR3 bases are TGCGCCAGCAGTCAACGCTTATCTCGGGTCGGACAGCCG.

In its sample, this clone was seen a few times. The DNA ends 3 residues before the CDR3 does, and the rest of the CDR3 is filled in from the germline J gene. This chain links TRBV5-4 with TRBJ1-6; 11 bases line up with TRBD1. Trimming took 3 bases from V and 10 from J; bases not matched to a gene: 6. The CDR3 contains 15 residues. Germline-derived CDR1 and CDR2 are SGHNT and YYREEE (reference sequence). The sequenced part of the CDR3 DNA is TGTGCCAGCAGCTCCGTGGGACAGGGGGACTCACCC. It codes for CASSSVGQGDSP. The complete CDR3 sequence is CASSSVGQGDSPLHF.

Ten or more counts support this clone. The read terminates 3 residues ahead of where the CDR3 ends, so the germline J gene completes it. This chain connects TRBV24-1 to TRBJ1-4; a possible D gene is TRBD1 (6 bases). Germline CDR1 reads KGHDR; CDR2 reads SFDVKD. The V end was cut by 3 bases, the J end by 3 bases, with 10 bases between. The CDR3 is 15 residues long. Incomplete CDR3 DNA: TGTGCCACCAGTGATGGAGGGGGGGCTAATGAAAAA. This gives the protein CATSDGGGANEK. The CDR3 in full is CATSDGGGANEKLFF.

In this sample, this clone turned up many times. The read stops 3 residues short of the end of the CDR3; the missing end is completed from the germline J gene. The chain employs TRBV5-4 and TRBJ1-2; perhaps TRBD1 as D (6 bases). V was cut by 4 bases and J by 2 bases, with 9 bases left in between. CDR1 and CDR2 from the germline V gene are SGHNT and YYREEE (reference sequence). This CDR3 has 13 residues. The CDR3 sequence: CASSPGQNYGYTF. The covered CDR3 bases are TGTGCCAGCAGCCCGGGACAAAACTATGGC. The entire variable domain, with the rest obtained from reference TRBV5-4 and TRBJ1-2, is as follows: ETGVTQSPTHLIKTRGQQVTLRCSSQSGHNTVSWYQQALGQGPQFIFQYYREEENGRGNFPPRFSGLQFPNYSSELNVNALELDDSALYLCASSPGQNYGYTFGSGTRLTVV.

This clone has a count of ten or more. The read falls 3 residues short of the CDR3 end, and the missing part is taken from the germline J gene. The chain recombines TRBV7-2 with TRBJ2-3; D ambiguous. CDR3 size: 16 residues. Germline CDR1 SGHTA, CDR2 FQGNSA. Deletions cut 0 bases from V and 0 bases from J, with 10 bases between. CDR3 bases read: TGTGCCAGCAGCTTAGCGCGTCCGGGTAGCACAGATACG. Amino acids: CASSLARPGSTDT. Given in full, the CDR3 is CASSLARPGSTDTQYF.

Many counts were recorded for this clone. The observed sequence ends 3 residues before the CDR3 terminus, with the missing tail filled in from the germline J gene. The gene calls are TRBV14 and TRBJ1-1; the match to TRBD1 covers 7 bases. Per the germline V gene, CDR1 is SGHDN and CDR2 is FVKESK. V lost 2 bases and J lost 5; bases outside the gene matches: 5. The CDR3 extends over 14 amino acids. The CDR3 sequence is CASSQYRGVTEAFF. The sequenced part of the CDR3 DNA is TGTGCCAGCAGCCAATACAGGGGCGTTACTGAA.

In its sample, this clone was seen many times. The DNA ends 3 residues before the CDR3 does, and the rest of the CDR3 is filled in from the germline J gene. This chain connects TRBV5-1 to TRBJ1-5, with 10 nucleotides matching TRBD1. Trimming at V came to 4 bases and at J to 1 base, leaving 11 bases not matched to a gene. The CDR3 covers 18 residues. Per germline, CDR1 SGHRS and CDR2 YFSETQ. The CDR3: CASSQGDRGEGSNQPQHF. The DNA read from the CDR3 is TGCGCCAGCAGCCAGGGGGACAGGGGAGAAGGGAGCAATCAGCCC.

The sample holds a few counts of this clone. The CDR3 extends 3 residues past the end of the read, so its final part is completed from the germline J gene. J is TRBJ2-1 and V is TRBV20-1; 9 nucleotides line up with TRBD2. CDR3 length equals 14 residues. Trimming cost V 3 bases and J 3 bases; bases outside gene matches: 3. The V gene's germline CDR1 is DFQATT and CDR2 SNEGSKA (reference sequence). The part of the CDR3 DNA that was read is TGCAGTGCTAGTTCTAGCGGGGACTACAATGAG. It translates to CSASSSGDYNE. From start to end, the CDR3 is CSASSSGDYNEQFF.

This clone has just a few counts. Coverage ceases 3 residues before the CDR3 finishes, and the germline J gene fills in the end. The chain carries TRBV11-1 and TRBJ2-2; D possibly corresponds to TRBD1 (5 bases). The ends were cut back, 5 bases at V and 6 bases at J, with 10 bases in the middle. The germline gives CDR1 SGHAT, CDR2 FQDESV (reference sequence). The CDR3 has 13 amino acids. CDR3 residues: CASSTLGAGELFF. CDR3 bases read: TGTGCCAGCAGCACGCTAGGGGCCGGGGAG.

Details on this clone: Read coverage stops 3 residues before the CDR3 terminus; the germline J gene supplies the remainder. This CDR3 is also generated by other DNA sequences in the sample. J is TRBJ1-1 and V is TRBV18; 7 bases agree with TRBD1. The CDR3 length is 15 residues. The J segment lost 2 bases and the V segment lost 3 bases, leaving 6 bases of the junction unmatched. The germline V gene encodes CDR1 KGHSH and CDR2 LQKENI. CDR3 DNA (partial): TGTGCCAGCTCACCTCCCGGGACAGCTAACACTGAA. Residues: CASSPPGTANTE. The whole CDR3 sequence reads CASSPPGTANTEAFF. The variable domain in full, completed from reference TRBV18 and TRBJ1-1, reads NAGVMQNPRHLVRRRGQEARLRCSPMKGHSHVYWYRQLPEEGLKFMVYLQKENIIDESGMPKERFSAEFPKEGPSILRIQQVVRGDSAAYFCASSPPGTANTEAFFGQGTRLTVV.

The sample holds many counts of this clone. The sequence runs out 3 residues before the end of the CDR3; the remainder is reconstructed from the germline J gene. The rearrangement links TRBV20-1 to TRBJ2-3; TRBD2 matches 11 bases. With 4 bases clipped from V and 3 bases from J, the junction kept 12 bases outside the gene matches. The CDR3 totals 17 residues. The germline V gene has CDR1 DFQATT and CDR2 SNEGSKA (reference sequence). The CDR3 spells CSATGASGRRGTDTQYF. The sequenced part of the CDR3 DNA is TGCAGTGCTACTGGAGCTAGCGGGAGGAGAGGGACAGATACG.

This clone was counted a few times. The read falls 3 residues short of the CDR3 end, and the missing part is taken from the germline J gene. This sequence joins TRBV19 and TRBJ1-1; D is undetermined. CDR1 is LNHDA and CDR2 is SQIVND in the germline V gene (reference sequence). The CDR3 totals 13 residues. Trimming took off 3 bases at V and 3 bases at J, with 8 bases between the two ends. The sequenced CDR3 bases are TGTGCCAGTAGTATCGGTCGAGACACTGAA. It is translated as CASSIGRDTE. The CDR3 in its entirety is CASSIGRDTEAFF. Drawing the rest from reference TRBV19 and TRBJ1-1, the complete variable domain is DGGITQSPKYLFRKEGQNVTLSCEQNLNHDAMYWYRQDPGQGLRLIYYSQIVNDFQKGDIAEGYSVSREKKESFPLTVTSAQKNPTAFYLCASSIGRDTEAFFGQGTRLTVV.

This clone came up many times. The observed sequence ends 3 residues before the CDR3 terminus, with the missing tail filled in from the germline J gene. The rearrangement links TRBV5-1 to TRBJ1-4, with 12 bases lining up with TRBD1. CDR3 length: 15 amino acids. Germline V gene lookup returns CDR1 SGHRS and CDR2 YFSETQ. The CDR3: CASSQGDRGLLELFF. CDR3 bases read: TGCGCCAGCAGCCAGGGGGACAGGGGGCTGTTGGAA. The whole variable domain, filled in from reference TRBV5-1 and TRBJ1-4, reads KAGVTQTPRYLIKTRGQQVTLSCSPISGHRSVSWYQQTPGQGLQFLFEYFSETQRNKGNFPGRFSGRQFSNSRSEMNVSTLELGDSALYLCASSQGDRGLLELFFGSGTQLSVL.